This T cell receptor (beta chain) was sequenced in a study of T cell clonality in common variable immunodeficiency (dated by TCRdb to between 2014 and 2016). Broader findings and caveats from the paper: CVID TCRbeta sequences were reported to have fewer deletions and N-nucleotide insertions and to lack highly modified clones with 13 or more V deletions. TCRbeta clonality was higher in CVID subjects than in healthy controls (t-test p = 0.018), and the increase was most characteristic of about a third of subjects. Even though DNA input was equal, the average per sample came to 82,000 or so unique sequences for controls compared with approximately 29,000 for CVID samples. According to the authors, finding the cause of the higher clonality in CVID would require sequencing the repertoires of T cell subpopulations. Healthy controls shared more TCRbeta clones with each other than CVID subjects shared among themselves (p < 0.0001). Correlations of repertoire features with clinical complications were constrained by heterogeneity among patients within the CVID cohort.

Measured from the cysteine to the phenylalanine, the CDR3 is 14 residues long. Sequencing covers 33 bases of the CDR3, shown here with the frame starting at base 1. In the germline V gene, CDR1 corresponds to SGHAT and CDR2 to FQNNGV. For sequencing, equivalent amounts of genomic DNA were input from CVID and control samples. For every sample, a 60 bp segment covering the rearranged TCRbeta CDR3 region was amplified and then sequenced. The immunoSEQ assay, a bias-corrected multiplex PCR combined with high-throughput sequencing, was used for TCRbeta amplification. In the original analysis: Every unique nucleotide sequence counted as a clone and was annotated with V, D and J genes, copy number and frequency. Sequences were labeled productive if in frame, and non-productive if out of frame or containing stop codons. As previously described, clonality was computed from Shannon's entropy. The predicted amino acid sequences of productive clones were used to derive mean CDR3 Kyte-Doolittle hydropathy. The R hclust function was used to hierarchically cluster scaled V gene usage with Manhattan distance and complete linkage. Clone sharing by CDR3 amino acid sequence was assessed by resampling 12 repertoires per group over 100 rounds. Repertoires were searched for approximately 70 published EBV-specific and a few hundred published CMV-specific TCRbeta sequences. Two CVID samples yielding fewer than 10,000 sequences were excluded from analysis, leaving over 35 CVID repertoires. In its TCRdb copy, this immuneACCESS table keeps in-frame sequences only and misses some clones. Where compared with another copy, unresolved V genes explain less than half of these, and the others have no known cause. That table supplies the V and J calls and clone size; D and trimming were determined from the DNA. There are 35,000 to 50,000 clones in this sample, and none of them is a singleton. The top ten clonotypes cover about 0.66% of the sample.

At least ten counts were recorded for this clone. Its antigen remains undetermined. The read gets to within 3 residues of the CDR3 end, and the germline J gene fills in the rest. Both CVID patients and healthy controls were predominantly of Caucasian heritage. From each donor, about 4.5 to 9 ml of heparinized peripheral whole blood was collected. TCRbeta CDR3 repertoires were sequenced from genomic DNA of adults with common variable immune deficiency (CVID) and healthy adult controls. The control group comprised around 22 healthy adult volunteers, about twelve female and roughly ten male, aged about 23 to 66 years with a mean age of around 37. Diluted blood was density-centrifuged over Hypaque 1077 or Ficoll-Paque to isolate peripheral blood mononuclear cells. Genomic DNA was obtained from unsorted mononuclear cells through either Qiagen column purification or a centrifugation-based method.

The sample comprised peripheral blood mononuclear cells. The TCR originated in a person between 18 and 70 years old in good health. The chain joins TRBV11-2 to TRBJ1-2, and 8 bases in between align with TRBD1. The CDR3 has the sequence CASSSQGEVRGYTF. The covered CDR3 bases are TGTGCCAGCAGCTCACAGGGGGAAGTCCGCGGC.